The source of this T cell receptor beta chain is a study of T cell responses to AZD1222 COVID-19 vaccine (dated by TCRdb to the early 2020s). Some background on the complete study: Because spike-specific TCR depth and breadth did not differ between the two schedules, AZD1222 recipients who got a second dose at roughly 4 weeks were pooled with those who got a second dose at roughly 12 weeks. A total of about 230 trial participants underwent TCR sequencing, of whom about 210 received two doses of AZD1222 and about 26 received two doses of the MenACWY control vaccine. Trial participants were enrolled by age into 18-55, 56-69 and 70-plus year subgroups, with about 150, 28 and 57 TCR-sequenced participants respectively. The full study reports these points: The 56-69-year group was small, and its depth increase did not reach significance, likely because of low power. Conclusions about previously exposed vaccinees are limited because only a handful of AZD1222 recipients were SARS-CoV-2 seropositive at baseline. Reportedly, close to half of the unique spike-specific TCRs recognized epitopes lying outside the regions that are mutated in the B.1.351 and B.1.1.7 variants. After two AZD1222 doses, spike-specific TCR breadth and depth were significantly higher than at day 0 and than in MenACWY recipients. Participants were mostly white British, with more females than males. The authors suggested clonal diversity may have been underestimated. Vaccine-associated CD4 TCRs spanned the whole spike protein, with dominant responses in regions 160-218 and 743-854. Because no day 14 peak-response samples were available, the repertoires could be characterized only after the peak T cell response.

As to this clone: Its specific antigen is unknown. No much larger clonotype is one base removed from it; base qualities were not supplied.

Per the publication, the time point label means: baseline before first vaccination. Vaccinee samples came from UK trials COV001 and COV002, including a single-blind randomized controlled phase 2/3 trial of AZD1222 (ChAdOx1 nCoV-19) in healthy adults. For TCRbeta chain sequencing, PBMC samples from trial participants were taken at day 0 and at day 28 after the second dose. The CDR3 regions of human TCRbeta chains were analyzed by immunosequencing. The published analysis was carried out like this. TCRs in the repertoires were matched against a reference library of SARS-CoV-2-specific TCRs that had been generated with the MIRA antigen-specificity platform. Breadth was defined as the fraction of unique TCRs that were SARS-CoV-2-associated, and depth was defined as the fraction of total T cells that were SARS-CoV-2-associated. Using the MIRA data, each spike-specific TCR was assigned both to the spike region to which the TCR was reactive and to a CD4 or CD8 class. Log10-transformed breadth and depth values were compared by one-way ANOVA with Sidak's multiple comparisons tests. Entries here come from immuneACCESS through TCRdb and include only in-frame sequences with V and J called. Some clones fail to appear in such tables; in the studies checked, an unresolved V gene covers under half of the shortfall, and the cause of the remainder is unknown. V and J calls plus clone size are reproduced from that table; the DNA served to infer D and trimming. The table for this sample lists 150,000 or so clones; 89% of them were counted only once. The ten most abundant clones make up 4.5% to 6% of the sample.

The receptor was derived from an adult in good health. The sample consisted of peripheral blood, taken on day 0 of AZD1222 vaccination.

CDR3 reads: CASSLRRPFQFLFGTQYF. The bases read TGCGCCAGCAGTTTGCGGAGGCCTTTCCAGTTTTTGTTTGGGACCCAGTACTTC. The chain couples TRBV5-1 to TRBJ2-5; TRBD2 could be the D gene, as 5 bases match. The CDR3 sequence holds 18 residues, the cysteine and phenylalanine included. The retained sequence is limited to the CDR3, 54 bases, with the frame set at the first base. The germline V gene supplies CDR1 SGHRS and CDR2 YFSETQ. V and J lose 5 bases and 7 bases, and a span of 30 bases separates them.